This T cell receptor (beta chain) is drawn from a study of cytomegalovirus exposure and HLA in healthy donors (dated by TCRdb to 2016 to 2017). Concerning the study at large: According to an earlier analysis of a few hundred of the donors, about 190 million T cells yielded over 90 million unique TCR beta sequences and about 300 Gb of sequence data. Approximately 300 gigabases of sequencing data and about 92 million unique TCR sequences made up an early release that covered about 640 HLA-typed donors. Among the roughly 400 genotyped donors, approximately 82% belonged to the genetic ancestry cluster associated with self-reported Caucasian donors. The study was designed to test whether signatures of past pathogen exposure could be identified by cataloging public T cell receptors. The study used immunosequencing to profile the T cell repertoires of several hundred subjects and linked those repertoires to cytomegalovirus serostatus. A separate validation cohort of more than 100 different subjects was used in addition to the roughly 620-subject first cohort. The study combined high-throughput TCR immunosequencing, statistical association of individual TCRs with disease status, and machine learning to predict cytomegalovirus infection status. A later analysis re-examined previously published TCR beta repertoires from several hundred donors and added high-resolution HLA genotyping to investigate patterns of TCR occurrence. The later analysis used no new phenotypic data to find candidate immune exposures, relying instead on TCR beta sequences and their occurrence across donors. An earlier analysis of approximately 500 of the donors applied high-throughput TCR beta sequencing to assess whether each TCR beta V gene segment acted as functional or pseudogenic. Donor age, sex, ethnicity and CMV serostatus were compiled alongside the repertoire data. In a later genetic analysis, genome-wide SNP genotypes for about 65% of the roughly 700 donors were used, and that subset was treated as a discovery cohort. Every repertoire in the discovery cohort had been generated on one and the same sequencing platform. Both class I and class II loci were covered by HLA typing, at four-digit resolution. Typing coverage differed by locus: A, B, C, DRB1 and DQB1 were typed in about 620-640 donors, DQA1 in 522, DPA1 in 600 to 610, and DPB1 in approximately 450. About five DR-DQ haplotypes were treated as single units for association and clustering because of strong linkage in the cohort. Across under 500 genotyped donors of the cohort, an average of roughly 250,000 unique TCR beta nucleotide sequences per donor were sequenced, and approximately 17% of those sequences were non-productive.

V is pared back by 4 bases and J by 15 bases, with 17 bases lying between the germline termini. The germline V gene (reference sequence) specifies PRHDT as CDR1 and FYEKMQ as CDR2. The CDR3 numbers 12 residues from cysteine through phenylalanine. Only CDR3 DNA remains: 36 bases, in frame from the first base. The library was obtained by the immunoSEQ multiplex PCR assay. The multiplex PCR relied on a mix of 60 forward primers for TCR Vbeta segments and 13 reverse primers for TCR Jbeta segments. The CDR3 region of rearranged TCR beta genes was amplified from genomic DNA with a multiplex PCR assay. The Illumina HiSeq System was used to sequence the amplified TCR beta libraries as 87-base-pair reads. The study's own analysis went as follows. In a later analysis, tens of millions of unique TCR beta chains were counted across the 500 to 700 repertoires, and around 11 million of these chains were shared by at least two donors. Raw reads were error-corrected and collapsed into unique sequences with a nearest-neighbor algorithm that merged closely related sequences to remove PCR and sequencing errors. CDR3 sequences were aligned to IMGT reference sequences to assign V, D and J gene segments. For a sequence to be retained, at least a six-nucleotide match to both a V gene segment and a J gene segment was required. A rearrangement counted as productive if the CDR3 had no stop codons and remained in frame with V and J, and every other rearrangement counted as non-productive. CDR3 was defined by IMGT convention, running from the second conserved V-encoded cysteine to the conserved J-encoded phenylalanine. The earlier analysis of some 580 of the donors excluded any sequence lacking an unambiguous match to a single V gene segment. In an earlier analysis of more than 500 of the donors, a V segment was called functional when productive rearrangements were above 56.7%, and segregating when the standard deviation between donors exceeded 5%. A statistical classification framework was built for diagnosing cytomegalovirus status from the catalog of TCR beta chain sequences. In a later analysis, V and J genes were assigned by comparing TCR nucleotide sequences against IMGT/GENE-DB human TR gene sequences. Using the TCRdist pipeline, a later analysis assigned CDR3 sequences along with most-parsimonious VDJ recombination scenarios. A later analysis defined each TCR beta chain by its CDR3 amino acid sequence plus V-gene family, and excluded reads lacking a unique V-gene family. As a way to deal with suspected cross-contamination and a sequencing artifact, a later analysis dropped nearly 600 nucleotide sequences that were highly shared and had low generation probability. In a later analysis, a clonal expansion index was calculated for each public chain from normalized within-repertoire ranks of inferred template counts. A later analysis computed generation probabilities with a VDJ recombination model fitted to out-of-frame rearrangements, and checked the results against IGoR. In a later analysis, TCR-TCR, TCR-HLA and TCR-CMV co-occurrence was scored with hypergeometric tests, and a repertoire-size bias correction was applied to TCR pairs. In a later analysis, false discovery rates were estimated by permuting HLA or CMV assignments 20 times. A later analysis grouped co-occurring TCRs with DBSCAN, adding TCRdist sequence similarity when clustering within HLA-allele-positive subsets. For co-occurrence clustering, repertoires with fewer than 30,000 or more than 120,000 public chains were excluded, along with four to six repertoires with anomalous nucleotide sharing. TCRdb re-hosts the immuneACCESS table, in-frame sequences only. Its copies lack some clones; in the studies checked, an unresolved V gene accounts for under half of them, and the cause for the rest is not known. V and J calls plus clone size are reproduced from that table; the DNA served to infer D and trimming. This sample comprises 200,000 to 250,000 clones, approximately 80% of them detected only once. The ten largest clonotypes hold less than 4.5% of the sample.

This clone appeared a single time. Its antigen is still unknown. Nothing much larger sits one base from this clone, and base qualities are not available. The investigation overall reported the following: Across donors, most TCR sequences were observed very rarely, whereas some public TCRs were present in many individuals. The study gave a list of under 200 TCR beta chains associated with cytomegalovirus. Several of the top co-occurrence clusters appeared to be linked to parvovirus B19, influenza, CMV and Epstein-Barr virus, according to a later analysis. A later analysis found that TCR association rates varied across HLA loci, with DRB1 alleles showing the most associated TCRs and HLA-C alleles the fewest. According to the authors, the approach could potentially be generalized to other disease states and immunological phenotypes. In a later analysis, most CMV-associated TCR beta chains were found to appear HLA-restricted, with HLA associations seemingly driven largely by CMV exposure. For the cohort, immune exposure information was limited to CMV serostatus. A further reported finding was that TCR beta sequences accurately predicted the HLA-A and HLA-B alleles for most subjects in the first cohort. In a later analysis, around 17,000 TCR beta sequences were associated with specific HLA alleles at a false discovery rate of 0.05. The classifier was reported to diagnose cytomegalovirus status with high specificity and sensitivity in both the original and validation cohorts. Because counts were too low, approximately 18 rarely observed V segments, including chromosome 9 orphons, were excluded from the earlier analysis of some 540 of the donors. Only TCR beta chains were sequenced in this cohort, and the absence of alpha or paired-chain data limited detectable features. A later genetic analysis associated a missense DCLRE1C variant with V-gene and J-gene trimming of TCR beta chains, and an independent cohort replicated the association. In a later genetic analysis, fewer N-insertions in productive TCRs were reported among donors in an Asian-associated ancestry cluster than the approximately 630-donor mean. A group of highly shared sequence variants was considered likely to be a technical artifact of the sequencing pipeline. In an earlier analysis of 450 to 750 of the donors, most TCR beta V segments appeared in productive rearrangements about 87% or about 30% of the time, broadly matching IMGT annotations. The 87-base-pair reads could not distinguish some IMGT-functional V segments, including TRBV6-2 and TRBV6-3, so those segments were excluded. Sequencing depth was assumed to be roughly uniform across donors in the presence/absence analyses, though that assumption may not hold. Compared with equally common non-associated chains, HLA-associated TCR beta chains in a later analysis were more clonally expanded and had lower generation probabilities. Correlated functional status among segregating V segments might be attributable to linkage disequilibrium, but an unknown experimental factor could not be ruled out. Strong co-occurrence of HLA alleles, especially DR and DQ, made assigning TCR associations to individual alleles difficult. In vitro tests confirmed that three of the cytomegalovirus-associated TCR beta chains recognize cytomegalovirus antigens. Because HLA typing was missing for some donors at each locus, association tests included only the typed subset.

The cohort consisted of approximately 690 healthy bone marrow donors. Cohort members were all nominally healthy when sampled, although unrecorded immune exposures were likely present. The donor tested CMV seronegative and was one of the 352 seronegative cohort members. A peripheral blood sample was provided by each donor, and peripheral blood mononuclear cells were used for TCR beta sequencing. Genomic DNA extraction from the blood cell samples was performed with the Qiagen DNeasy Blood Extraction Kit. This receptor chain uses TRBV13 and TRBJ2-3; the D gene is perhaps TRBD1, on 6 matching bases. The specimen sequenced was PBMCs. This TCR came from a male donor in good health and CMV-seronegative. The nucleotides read TGTGCCAGCAGCTCACCAGGGGAGCGAGTTTATTTT. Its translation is CASSSPGERVYF.